The clone carrying this T cell receptor (beta chain) appeared many times. No antigen is known for it. These data come from a study of naive and memory T cell subsets. Study-level findings and limits: Naive repertoires, especially CD8, held a few larger clonotypes, possibly memory cells re-expressing CD45RA. TCR counts from RNA may reflect activation-linked expression changes. From naive to CM, EM and EMRA, diversity decreased and Gini increased.

Deletions cut 5 bases from V and 3 bases from J, with 8 bases between. Per germline, CDR1 SQVTM and CDR2 ANQGSEA. This CDR3 comprises 12 residues. The beta constant-region primer was an equimolar mix of two oligonucleotides covering TRBC1 and TRBC2. Nested alpha and beta constant-region primers with the SP2 primer drove four PCR rounds on ligated cDNA. TCRdb ran MiXCR on the UMI-ligation and nested PCR reads and lists one entry per CDR3 protein. The table records under 150,000 distinct CDR3 sequences, 15% to 25% of them present only once. CD8 T cells were positively selected from what remained after CD4 positive selection.

The clonotype was recovered from a human donor in good health. The rearrangement joins TRBV29-1 to TRBJ2-1, with D possibly matching TRBD1 (5 bases). Sequenced: naive CD8+ T cells from blood. The CDR3 DNA reads as TGCAGCGTTAGGGGTAGCTACAATGAGCAGTTCTTC. Residues: CSVRGSYNEQFF.